This T cell receptor (beta chain) appears in the sequencing data of a study of T cell responses to AZD1222 COVID-19 vaccine (dated by TCRdb to the early 2020s). Background on the whole study: AZD1222 recipients whose second dose came at about 4 weeks and those whose second dose came at about 12 weeks were combined into one group, since spike-specific TCR depth and breadth did not differ between the two schedules. A total of over 230 trial participants underwent TCR sequencing, of whom 200 to 220 received two doses of AZD1222 and some 25 received two doses of the MenACWY control vaccine. Trial participants were enrolled by age into subgroups of 18-55, 56-69 and 70-plus years, and around 150, 29 and 61 TCR-sequenced participants, respectively, were included in these subgroups. Paper-wide results and their limitations: Conclusions about previously exposed vaccinees were limited because only six or seven AZD1222 recipients were SARS-CoV-2 seropositive at baseline. The vaccine-associated CD4 TCRs covered the entire spike protein, and the dominant responses fell in regions 160-218 and 743-854. Reportedly, close to half of the unique spike-specific TCRs recognized epitopes lying outside the regions that are mutated in the B.1.351 and B.1.1.7 variants. After two AZD1222 doses, both the breadth and the depth of spike-specific TCRs were significantly higher than at day 0 and than in MenACWY recipients. Because no day 14 peak-response samples were available, repertoires were characterized only after the peak T cell response. Participants were mostly white British and included more females than males, and it was suggested by the authors that clonal diversity may have been underestimated. In the small 56-69-year group, the increase in depth fell short of significance, most likely because of low power.

With regard to this clone: There is no known antigen for this receptor. Qualities for individual bases were not recorded, and no much larger clone is one base off.

Including the terminal cysteine and phenylalanine, the CDR3 comprises 12 residues. The kept DNA is CDR3 alone, 36 bases in frame from the first base. V is shortened by 4 bases, J by 6 bases, and the region joining them spans 10 bases. From the germline V gene, CDR1 is SGHDN and CDR2 is FVKESK. The CDR3 regions of human TCRbeta chains were subjected to immunosequencing. On the authors' methods: Repertoire TCRs were matched against a reference library of SARS-CoV-2-specific TCRs generated with the MIRA antigen-specificity platform. Breadth was defined as the fraction of unique TCRs that were SARS-CoV-2-associated, and depth was defined as the fraction of total T cells that were SARS-CoV-2-associated. Using the MIRA data, each spike-specific TCR was mapped to the spike region that the TCR reacts to and placed in a CD4 or CD8 class. Log10-transformed breadth and depth values were compared by one-way ANOVA with Sidak's multiple comparisons tests. TCRdb stores this immuneACCESS table with in-frame sequences only. Part of the clones is absent; in the studies checked, under half of the shortfall reflects unresolved V genes, and no reason is known for the rest. V and J calls and clone size come straight from that table; D and trimming were deduced from the DNA. Across this sample there are over 110,000 clones, with about 92% seen only once. The ten top clones hold around 4.7% of the sample.

According to the study, the label for this sample's time point signals: baseline before first vaccination. Vaccinee samples were obtained from the UK trials COV001 and COV002, which included a single-blind randomized controlled phase 2/3 trial of AZD1222 (ChAdOx1 nCoV-19) in healthy adults. For TCRbeta chain sequencing, PBMC samples were collected from trial participants at day 0 and at day 28 after the second dose. The sequence links TRBV14 to TRBJ2-7; the D gene is unclear. The receptor's source is an adult in good health. The sequencing used peripheral blood, collected on day 0 of AZD1222 vaccination. The nucleotide sequence reads TGTGCCAGCAGCCCGAGATTTGGCGAGCAGTACTTC. This gives the protein CASSPRFGEQYF.